This paragraph covers one T cell receptor (beta chain) sequence. Its antigen is not known. Only in-frame clones appear in the TCRdb table, and some are missing; sequencing was by immunoSEQ multiplex PCR. The profile covers approximately 21,000 clones, with roughly 96% appearing a single time and 1.3% taken by the ten largest. Genomic DNA came from blood conventional CD4+ T cells gated CD25-low CD127-high. These data are taken from a study of regulatory and conventional T cells in RAG deficiency. Study observations and caveats: Sorted Omenn CD25-high CD127-low cells may not be bona fide Tregs.

CDR3 size: 19 residues. CDR1 is SGDLS, CDR2 YYNGEE, per germline. The J segment lost 1 base and the V segment lost 3 bases, leaving 13 bases of the junction unmatched. This sample also appeared in a second study, on regulatory T cells. That investigation notes: The primer mix had 52 TRBV and 13 TRBJ primers. Regulatory T cells showed the strongest V-J pair restriction and V/J gene skewing among patient repertoires.

The genes are TRBV9 and TRBJ1-2; the match to TRBD1 covers 12 bases. The TCR was taken from a human donor in good health. The sequencing sample was made of CD25- CD4+ T cells sorted from blood. The CDR3, as DNA: TGTGCCAGCAGCGGTTCAACCGGGACAGGGGGCGCGGGTAACTATGGCTACACCTTC. It codes for CASSGSTGTGGAGNYGYTF.